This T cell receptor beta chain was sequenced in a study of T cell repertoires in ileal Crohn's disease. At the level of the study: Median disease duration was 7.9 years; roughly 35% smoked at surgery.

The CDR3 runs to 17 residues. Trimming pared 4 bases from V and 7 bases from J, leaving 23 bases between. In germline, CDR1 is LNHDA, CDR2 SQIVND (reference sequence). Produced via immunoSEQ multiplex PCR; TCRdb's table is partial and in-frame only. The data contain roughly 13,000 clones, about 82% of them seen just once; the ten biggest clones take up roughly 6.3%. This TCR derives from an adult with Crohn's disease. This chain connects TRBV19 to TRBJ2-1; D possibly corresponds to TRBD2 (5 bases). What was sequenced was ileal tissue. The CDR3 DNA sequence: TGTGCCAGTAGTACCCTCCTGAGGAGGTCCACTACAAATGAGCAGTTCTTC. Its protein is CASSTLLRRSTTNEQFF.